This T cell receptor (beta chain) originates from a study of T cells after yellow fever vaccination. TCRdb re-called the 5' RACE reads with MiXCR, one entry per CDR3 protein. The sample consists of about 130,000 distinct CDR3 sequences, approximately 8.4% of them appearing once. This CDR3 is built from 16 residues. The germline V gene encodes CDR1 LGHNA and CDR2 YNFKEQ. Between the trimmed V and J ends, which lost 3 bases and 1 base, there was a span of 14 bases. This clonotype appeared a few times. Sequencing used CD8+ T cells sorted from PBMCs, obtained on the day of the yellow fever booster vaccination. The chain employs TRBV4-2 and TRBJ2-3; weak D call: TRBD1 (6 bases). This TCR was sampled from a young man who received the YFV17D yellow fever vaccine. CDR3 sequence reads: CASSHLQGLGTDTQYF. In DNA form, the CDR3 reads TGTGCCAGCAGCCACCTACAGGGATTGGGCACAGATACGCAGTATTTT.